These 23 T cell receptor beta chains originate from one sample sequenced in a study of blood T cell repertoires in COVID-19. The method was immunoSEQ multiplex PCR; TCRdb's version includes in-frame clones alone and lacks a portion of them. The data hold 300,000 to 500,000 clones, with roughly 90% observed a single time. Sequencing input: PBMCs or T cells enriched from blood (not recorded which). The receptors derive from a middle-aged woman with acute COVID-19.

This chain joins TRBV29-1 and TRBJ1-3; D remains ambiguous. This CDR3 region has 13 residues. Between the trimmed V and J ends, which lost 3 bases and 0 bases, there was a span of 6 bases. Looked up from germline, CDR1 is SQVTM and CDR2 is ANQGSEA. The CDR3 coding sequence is TGCAGCGTTGACCCCCTCTCTGGAAACACCATATATTTT. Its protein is CSVDPLSGNTIYF.

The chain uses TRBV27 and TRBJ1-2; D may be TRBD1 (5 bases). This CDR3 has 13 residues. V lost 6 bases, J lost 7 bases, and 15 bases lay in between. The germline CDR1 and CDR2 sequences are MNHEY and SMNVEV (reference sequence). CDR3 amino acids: CASSLTQGTGYTF. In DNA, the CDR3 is TGTGCCAGCAGCCTCACTCAGGGTACTGGCTACACCTTC.

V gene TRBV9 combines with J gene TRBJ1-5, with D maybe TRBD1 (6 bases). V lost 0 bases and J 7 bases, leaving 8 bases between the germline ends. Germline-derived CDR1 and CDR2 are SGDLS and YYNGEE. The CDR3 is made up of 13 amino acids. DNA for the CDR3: TGTGCCAGCAGCGTAGAGGGGGAGCAGCCCCAGCATTTT. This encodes CASSVEGEQPQHF.

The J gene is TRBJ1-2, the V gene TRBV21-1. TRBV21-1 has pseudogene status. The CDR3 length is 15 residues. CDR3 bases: TGTGCCAGCAGCAAAGTTAGCGGTTTTAACTATGGCTACACCTTC. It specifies CASSKVSGFNYGYTF.

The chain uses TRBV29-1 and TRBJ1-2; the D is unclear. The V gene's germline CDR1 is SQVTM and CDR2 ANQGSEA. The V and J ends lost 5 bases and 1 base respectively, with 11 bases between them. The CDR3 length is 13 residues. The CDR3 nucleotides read TGCAGCGTTTTTAGTGGGCGTAACTATGGCTACACCTTC. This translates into CSVFSGRNYGYTF.

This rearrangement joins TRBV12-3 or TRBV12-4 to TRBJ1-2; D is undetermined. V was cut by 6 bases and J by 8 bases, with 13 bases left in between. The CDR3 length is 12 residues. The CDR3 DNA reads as TGTGCCAGCAGCCTACGAAGAGGAGGCTACACCTTC. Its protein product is CASSLRRGGYTF.

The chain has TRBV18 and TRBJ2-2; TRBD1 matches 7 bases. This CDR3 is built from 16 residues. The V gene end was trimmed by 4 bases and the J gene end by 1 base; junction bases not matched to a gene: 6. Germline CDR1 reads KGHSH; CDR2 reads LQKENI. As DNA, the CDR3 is TGTGCCAGCTCACTCGGACAGGTTCTGAACACCGGGGAGCTGTTTTTT. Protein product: CASSLGQVLNTGELFF.

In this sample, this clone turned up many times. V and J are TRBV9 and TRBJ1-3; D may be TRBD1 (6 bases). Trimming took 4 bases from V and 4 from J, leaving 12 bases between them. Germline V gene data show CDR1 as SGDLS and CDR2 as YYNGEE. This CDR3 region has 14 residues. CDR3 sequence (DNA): TGTGCCAGCAGCTCAAAGGGGGAAGGAAACACCATATATTTT. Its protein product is CASSSKGEGNTIYF.

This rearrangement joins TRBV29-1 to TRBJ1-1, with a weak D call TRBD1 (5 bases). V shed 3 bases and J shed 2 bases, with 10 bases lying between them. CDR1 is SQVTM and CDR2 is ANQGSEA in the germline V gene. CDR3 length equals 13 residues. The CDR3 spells CSVETVLNTEAFF. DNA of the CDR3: TGCAGCGTTGAGACAGTCCTAAACACTGAAGCTTTCTTT.

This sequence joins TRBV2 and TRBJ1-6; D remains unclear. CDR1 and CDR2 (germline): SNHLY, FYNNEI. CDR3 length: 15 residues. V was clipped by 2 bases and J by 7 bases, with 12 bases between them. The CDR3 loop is CASSERRAGNSPLHF. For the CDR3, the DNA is TGTGCCAGCAGTGAAAGGAGGGCCGGGAATTCACCCCTCCACTTT.

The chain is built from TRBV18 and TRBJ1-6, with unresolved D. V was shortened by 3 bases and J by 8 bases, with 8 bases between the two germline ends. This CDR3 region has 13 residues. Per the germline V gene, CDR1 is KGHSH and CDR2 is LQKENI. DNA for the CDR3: TGTGCCAGCTCACCGGGGAGGGATTCACCCCTCCACTTT. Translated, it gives CASSPGRDSPLHF.

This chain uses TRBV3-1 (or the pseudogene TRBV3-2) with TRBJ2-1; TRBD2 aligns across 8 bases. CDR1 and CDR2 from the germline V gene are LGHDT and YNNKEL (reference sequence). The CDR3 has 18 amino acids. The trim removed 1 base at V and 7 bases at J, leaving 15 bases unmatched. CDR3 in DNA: TGTGCCAGCAGCCAAGTCTCCCCACGGGGGGGCCCTTTTAATGAGCAGTTCTTC. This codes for CASSQVSPRGGPFNEQFF.

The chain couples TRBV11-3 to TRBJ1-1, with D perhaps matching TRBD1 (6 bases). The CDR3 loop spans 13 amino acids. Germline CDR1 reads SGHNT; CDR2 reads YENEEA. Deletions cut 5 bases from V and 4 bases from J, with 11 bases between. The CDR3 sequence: CASSGRGGTEAFF. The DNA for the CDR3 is TGTGCCAGCAGCGGCAGGGGTGGCACTGAAGCTTTCTTT. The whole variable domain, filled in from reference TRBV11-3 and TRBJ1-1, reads EAGVVQSPRYKIIEKKQPVAFWCNPISGHNTLYWYLQNLGQGPELLIRYENEEAVDDSQLPKDRFSAERLKGVDSTLKIQPAELGDSAVYLCASSGRGGTEAFFGQGTRLTVV.

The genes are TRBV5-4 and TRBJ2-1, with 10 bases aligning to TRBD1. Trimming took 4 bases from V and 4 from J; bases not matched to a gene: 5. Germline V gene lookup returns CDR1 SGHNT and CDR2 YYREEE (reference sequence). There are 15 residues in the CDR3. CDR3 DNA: TGTGCCAGCAGCCTCGGGACAGGGGATTACAATGAGCAGTTCTTC. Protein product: CASSLGTGDYNEQFF.

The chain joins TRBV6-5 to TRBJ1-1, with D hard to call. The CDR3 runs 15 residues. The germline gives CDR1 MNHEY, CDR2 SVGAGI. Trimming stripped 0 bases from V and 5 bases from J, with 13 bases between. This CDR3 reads CASSYSILVRTEAFF. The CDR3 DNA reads TGTGCCAGCAGTTACTCGATCTTAGTCAGGACTGAAGCTTTCTTT.

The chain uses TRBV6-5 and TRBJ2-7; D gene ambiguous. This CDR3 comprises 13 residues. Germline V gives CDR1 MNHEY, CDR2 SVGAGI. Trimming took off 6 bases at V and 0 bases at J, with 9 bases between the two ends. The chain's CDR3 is CASSKYTSYEQYF. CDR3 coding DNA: TGTGCCAGCAGCAAATACACCTCCTACGAGCAGTACTTC.

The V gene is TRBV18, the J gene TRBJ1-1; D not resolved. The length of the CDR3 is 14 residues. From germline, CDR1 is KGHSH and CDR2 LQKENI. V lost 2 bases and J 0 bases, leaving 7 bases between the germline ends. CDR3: CASSPSLLNTEAFF. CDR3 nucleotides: TGTGCCAGCTCACCATCACTCTTGAACACTGAAGCTTTCTTT.

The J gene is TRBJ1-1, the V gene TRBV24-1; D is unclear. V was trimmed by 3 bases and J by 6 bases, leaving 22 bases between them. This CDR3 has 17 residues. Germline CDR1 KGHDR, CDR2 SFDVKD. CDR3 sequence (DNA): TGTGCCACCAGTGATCTTCTGCCGGGAGTCAGGATCCCTGAAGCTTTCTTT. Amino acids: CATSDLLPGVRIPEAFF.

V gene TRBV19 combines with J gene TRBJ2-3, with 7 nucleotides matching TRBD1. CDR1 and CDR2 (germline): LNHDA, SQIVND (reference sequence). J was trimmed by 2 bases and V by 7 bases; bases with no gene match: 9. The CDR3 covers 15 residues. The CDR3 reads CASTRAGGYTDTQYF. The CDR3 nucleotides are TGTGCCAGTACGAGGGCAGGGGGATACACAGATACGCAGTATTTT.

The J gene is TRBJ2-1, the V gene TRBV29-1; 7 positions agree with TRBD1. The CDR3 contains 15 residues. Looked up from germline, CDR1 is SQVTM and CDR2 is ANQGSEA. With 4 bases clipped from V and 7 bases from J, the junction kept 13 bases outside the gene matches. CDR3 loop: CSVGLRDRVINEQFF. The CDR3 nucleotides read TGCAGCGTTGGACTCCGAGACAGGGTGATAAATGAGCAGTTCTTC.

The CDR3 sequence: CASSGGPGNTEAFF. The CDR3 DNA is TGCGCCAGCAGCGGCGGGCCAGGGAACACTGAAGCTTTCTTT. The chain couples TRBV5-1 to TRBJ1-1; D not certain. Trimming left V 4 bases short and J 1 base short, with 11 bases between. The V gene's germline CDR1 is SGHRS and CDR2 YFSETQ. This CDR3 contains 14 residues.

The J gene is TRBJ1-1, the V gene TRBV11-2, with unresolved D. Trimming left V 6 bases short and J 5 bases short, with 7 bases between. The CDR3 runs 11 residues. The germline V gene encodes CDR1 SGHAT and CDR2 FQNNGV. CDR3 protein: CASRSGTEAFF. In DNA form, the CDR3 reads TGTGCCAGCAGATCGGGGACTGAAGCTTTCTTT.

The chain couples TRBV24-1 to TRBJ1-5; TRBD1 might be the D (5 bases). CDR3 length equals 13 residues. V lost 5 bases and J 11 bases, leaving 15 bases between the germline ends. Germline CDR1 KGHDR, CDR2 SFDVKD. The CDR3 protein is CATSAGGLRTQHF. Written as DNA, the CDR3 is TGTGCCACCAGTGCGGGGGGTCTGAGGACCCAGCATTTT.